These T cell receptor beta chains were read from a single sample in a study of cytomegalovirus exposure and HLA in healthy donors. Some clones are missing from TCRdb's copy, which holds only in-frame ones; the method was immunoSEQ multiplex PCR. This sample yields over 150,000 clones, of which around 85% are seen a single time; 4.3% belongs to the top ten. The material sequenced was PBMCs. The receptors here all came from a man in his forties in good health and CMV-seronegative. The CDR3 runs from the conserved cysteine through the conserved F or W.

CDR3	V	J
CASSPETESPLHF	TRBV5-4	TRBJ1-6
CASSGTVQETQYF	TRBV6-1	TRBJ2-5
CASSPARGYEQYF	TRBV19	TRBJ2-7
CASSFVPGGPPDTQYF	TRBV5-6	TRBJ2-3
CASSEDRDNSEAFF	TRBV6-1	TRBJ1-1
CSVNSGGDYEQYF	TRBV29-1	TRBJ2-7
CSAGTGEKLFF	TRBV20-1	TRBJ1-4
CASSRRQVRPLNTEAFF	TRBV18	TRBJ1-1
CASSLARGTYEQYF	TRBV13	TRBJ2-7
CASDSMYEQYF	TRBV6-1	TRBJ2-7
CAWSVGGAGDTQYF	TRBV30	TRBJ2-3
CASSPLLATEYF	TRBV7-2	TRBJ2-7
CASMGGVTDTQYF	TRBV2	TRBJ2-3
CASSTPRGRGGRDTQYF	TRBV5-4	TRBJ2-3
CASSFKRTGGYEQYF	TRBV5-4	TRBJ2-7
CASSQDRAYEQYF	TRBV14	TRBJ2-7
CASSPYRGWSGELFF	TRBV6-5	TRBJ2-2
CASSPDGQRKETQYF	TRBV9	TRBJ2-5
CASSGGTGVGNTIYF	TRBV6-5	TRBJ1-3
CASSPDGGVDTQYF	TRBV9	TRBJ2-3
CASSPSGTSGGASDTQYF	TRBV28	TRBJ2-3
CASSSGQGGNSPLHF	TRBV5-4	TRBJ1-6
CASSQDVQGAYEQYF	TRBV4-3	TRBJ2-7
CASSLDRSPSGYTF	TRBV11-2	TRBJ1-2
CASSQGVATTDTQYF	TRBV4-2	TRBJ2-3
CASSLLTGKDEKLFF	TRBV5-1	TRBJ1-4
CASSLWQGAYEQYF	TRBV7-2	TRBJ2-7